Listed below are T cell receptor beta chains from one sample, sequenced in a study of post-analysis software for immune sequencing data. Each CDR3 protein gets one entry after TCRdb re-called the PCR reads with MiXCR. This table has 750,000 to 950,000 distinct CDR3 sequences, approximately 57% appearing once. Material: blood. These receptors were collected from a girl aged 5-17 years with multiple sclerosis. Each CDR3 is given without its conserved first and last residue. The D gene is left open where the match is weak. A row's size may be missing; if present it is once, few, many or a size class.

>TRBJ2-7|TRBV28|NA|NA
ASTPGFAYEQY
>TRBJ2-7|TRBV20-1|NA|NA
SAKTRLEQY
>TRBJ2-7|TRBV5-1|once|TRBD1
ASSHGDRGAHEQY
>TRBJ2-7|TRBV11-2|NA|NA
ASSTRTEAYEQY
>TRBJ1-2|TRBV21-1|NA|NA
ASSTIRGGRSYGYT
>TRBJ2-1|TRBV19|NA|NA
ASSIKYNEQF
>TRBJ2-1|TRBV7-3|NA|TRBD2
ASSLEGVAGGGYSSYNEQF
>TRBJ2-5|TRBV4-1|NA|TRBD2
ASSQVALAGGPSRETQY
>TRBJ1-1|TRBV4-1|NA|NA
ASSQDAGTEAF
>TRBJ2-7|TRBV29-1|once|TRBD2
SVDASGTFNEQY
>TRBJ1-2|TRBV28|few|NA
ATQTTDRFYGYT
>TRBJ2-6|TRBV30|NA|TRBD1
AWSPKGQGSGANVLT
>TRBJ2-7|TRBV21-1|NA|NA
ASSKGRTGLLYEQY
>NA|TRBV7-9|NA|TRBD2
ASSNSSIWRESTYEQY
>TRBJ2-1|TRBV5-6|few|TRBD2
ASSLAAGGRNEQF
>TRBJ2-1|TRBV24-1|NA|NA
ATSDPRGPADNEQF
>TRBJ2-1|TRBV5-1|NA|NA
ASSLVVGKGEQF
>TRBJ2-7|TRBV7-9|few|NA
ASSLGATDTYEQY
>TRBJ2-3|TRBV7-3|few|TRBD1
ASSLGTGGDTQY
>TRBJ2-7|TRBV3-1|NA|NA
ASSQQDYATSAY
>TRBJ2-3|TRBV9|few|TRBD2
ASSASSGKRTDTQY
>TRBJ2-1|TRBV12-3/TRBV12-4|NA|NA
ASSPPAPNNEQF
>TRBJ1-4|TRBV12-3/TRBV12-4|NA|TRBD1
ASSFAGQHNNEKLF
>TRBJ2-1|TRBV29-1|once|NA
SAAGLPSSYNEQF
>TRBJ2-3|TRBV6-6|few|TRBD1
ASSPRGQAVLDTQY
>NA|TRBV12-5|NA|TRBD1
ASGSTGVEQY
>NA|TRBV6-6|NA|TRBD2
ASRREGSSNYEQY
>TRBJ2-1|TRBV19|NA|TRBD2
ASSRTSGRAKEEQF
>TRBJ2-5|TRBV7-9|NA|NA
ASRLGGLETQY
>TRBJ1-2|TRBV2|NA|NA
ASSGSGHYGYT
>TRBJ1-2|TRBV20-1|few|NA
SARIPNYGYT
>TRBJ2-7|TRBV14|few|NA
ASSHWGTYEQY
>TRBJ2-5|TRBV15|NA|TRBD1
ATSNRDRAREQY
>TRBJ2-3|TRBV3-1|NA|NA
ASSQFGAPIGDTQY
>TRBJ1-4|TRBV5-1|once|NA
ASCTHAGEKLF
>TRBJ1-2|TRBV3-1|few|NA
ASSQDRYGYT
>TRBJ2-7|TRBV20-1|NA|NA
SVRRGGSYEQY